The present entry profiles one T cell receptor (beta chain) with its context. This sample is drawn from a study of blood T cells in healthy people across ages. The second PCR ran about 6 to 11 cycles with a sample-barcoded 5' primer and J-beta primers. One entry per CDR3 protein, called by TCRdb with MiXCR from the 5' RACE reads. The table includes about 2 million distinct CDR3 sequences, roughly 52% detected once. The CDR3 is 15 residues long. Germline V gene sequence: CDR1 ENHRY, CDR2 SYGVKD. V gave up 6 bases and J gave up 0 bases; unmatched junction bases: 4. Sequenced input: blood. The origin of this receptor is a woman in her thirties or forties in good health. This sequence joins TRBV10-3 and TRBJ2-3; 9 bases align to TRBD2. CDR3 DNA sequence: TGTGCCATCAGGCGGGGGGGAAAAAGCACAGATACGCAGTATTTT. Translation gives CAIRRGGKSTDTQYF.